These 15 T cell receptor beta chains originate from one sample sequenced in a study of blood T cell repertoires in COVID-19. The assay was immunoSEQ multiplex PCR, and TCRdb's table has in-frame clones only and misses some. The profile shows 200,000 to 300,000 clones, 88% of them singletons. The sequenced sample consisted of peripheral blood. The source is a woman aged 40 to 50 who had recovered from COVID-19.

This chain links TRBV20-1 with TRBJ1-5; D gene ambiguous. V dropped 3 bases and J dropped 2 bases, with 14 bases sitting between them. This CDR3 comprises 15 residues. Per germline, CDR1 DFQATT and CDR2 SNEGSKA (reference sequence). CDR3 loop: CSASGFEYGNQPQHF. CDR3 nucleotide sequence: TGCAGTGCTAGTGGCTTTGAGTACGGCAATCAGCCCCAGCATTTT.

This rearrangement joins TRBV7-7 to TRBJ2-1, with TRBD1 identical over 7 bases. This CDR3 region has 17 residues. CDR1 and CDR2 from the germline V gene are SSHAT and FNYEAQ (reference sequence). Trimming at V came to 1 base and at J to 1 base, leaving 7 bases not matched to a gene. The CDR3 region has the DNA TGTGCCAGCAGCTTAGGGGTCAGGGGGAAGTCCTACAATGAGCAGTTCTTC. Protein sequence: CASSLGVRGKSYNEQFF.

The CDR3 is CASKGTSGSEWDTQYF. In nucleotides, the CDR3 is TGTGCCAGTAAAGGGACTAGCGGGAGTGAGTGGGATACGCAGTATTTT. The chain is built from TRBV19 and TRBJ2-3, with 14 positions matching TRBD2. The germline gives CDR1 LNHDA, CDR2 SQIVND (reference sequence). The V gene end was trimmed by 7 bases and the J gene end by 6 bases; junction bases not matched to a gene: 9. The CDR3 runs to 16 residues.

This chain uses TRBV7-2 with TRBJ2-1; 11 bases fit TRBD2. J was trimmed by 8 bases and V by 5 bases; bases with no gene match: 5. This CDR3 is built from 14 residues. Looked up from germline, CDR1 is SGHTA and CDR2 is FQGNSA. This CDR3 is CASSALAGVYEQFF. CDR3 in DNA: TGTGCCAGCAGCGCACTAGCGGGAGTTTATGAGCAGTTCTTC. The entire variable domain, with the rest obtained from reference TRBV7-2 and TRBJ2-1, is as follows: GAGVSQSPSNKVTEKGKDVELRCDPISGHTALYWYRQSLGQGLEFLIYFQGNSAPDKSGLPSDRFSAERTGGSVSTLTIQRTQQEDSAVYLCASSALAGVYEQFFGPGTRLTVL.

This clone occurred once. This chain links TRBV6-5 with TRBJ1-2, with no clear D. V gave up 8 bases and J gave up 2 bases, with 9 bases separating them. Germline V gene sequence: CDR1 MNHEY, CDR2 SVGAGI. The CDR3 covers 12 residues. This chain's CDR3 is CASAALNYGYTF. The CDR3, as DNA: TGTGCCAGCGCCGCTCTAAACTATGGCTACACCTTC.

This chain uses TRBV27 with TRBJ2-7; possibly TRBD2 for D (7 bases). Germline values: CDR1 MNHEY, CDR2 SMNVEV (reference sequence). Between the trimmed V and J ends, which lost 0 bases and 2 bases, there was a span of 8 bases. The CDR3 is 14 residues long. CDR3 loop: CASSLSGGPYEQYF. DNA for the CDR3: TGTGCCAGCAGTTTATCCGGGGGGCCCTACGAGCAGTACTTC.

The chain couples TRBV11-2 to TRBJ1-6; D may be TRBD1 (6 bases). Per the germline V gene, CDR1 is SGHAT and CDR2 is FQNNGV. The V end was cut by 3 bases, the J end by 7 bases, with 10 bases between. The CDR3 totals 14 residues. Written as DNA, the CDR3 is TGTGCCAGCAGCTTCAGCAGGGGAAATTCACCCCTCCACTTT. It is translated as CASSFSRGNSPLHF.

The CDR3 coding sequence is TGCGCCAGCAGCCAAGGGACAGGGGGCTTTGGAAACACCATATATTTT. This translates into CASSQGTGGFGNTIYF. The chain joins TRBV4-3 to TRBJ1-3, with 11 bases lining up with TRBD1. Germline loops: CDR1 LGHNA, CDR2 YSLEER. The CDR3 is 16 amino acids. Trimming at V came to 1 base and at J to 3 bases, leaving 2 bases not matched to a gene.

The rearrangement uses TRBV7-9 and TRBJ2-7; the match to TRBD1 covers 8 bases. After removal of 5 bases from V and 6 bases from J, the junction contained 9 bases not matched to a gene. This CDR3 has 14 amino acids. CDR1 and CDR2 from the germline V gene are SEHNR and FQNEAQ (reference sequence). The CDR3 reads CASSKTGADAEQYF. CDR3 DNA sequence: TGTGCCAGCAGCAAGACAGGGGCTGACGCCGAGCAGTACTTC.

The rearrangement joins TRBV19 to TRBJ1-2, with 12 bases that match TRBD1. The CDR3 has 13 residues. V lost 10 bases, J lost 8 bases, and 8 bases stayed unmatched. The germline gives CDR1 LNHDA, CDR2 SQIVND (reference sequence). The CDR3 is CATAGTGGGGYTF. The DNA of the CDR3 is TGTGCCACCGCCGGGACAGGGGGCGGGGGCTACACCTTC.

The J gene is TRBJ1-1, the V gene TRBV25-1, with 7 nucleotides matching TRBD1. The CDR3 is made up of 14 amino acids. From germline, CDR1 is MGHDK and CDR2 SYGVNS. V was clipped by 5 bases and J by 0 bases; unmatched bases: 3. CDR3 in amino acids: CASSQGGLNTEAFF. As DNA, the CDR3 is TGTGCCAGCAGTCAGGGGGGTTTGAACACTGAAGCTTTCTTT.

V and J are TRBV19 and TRBJ1-5, with unresolved D. This CDR3 has 13 residues. Germline V CDR1 and CDR2: LNHDA, SQIVND (reference sequence). V was trimmed by 3 bases and J by 3 bases, leaving 6 bases between them. CDR3 residues: CASSITDNQPQHF. The CDR3 DNA is TGTGCCAGTAGTATTACAGACAATCAGCCCCAGCATTTT.

The chain is built from TRBV18 and TRBJ2-1; tentatively, D is TRBD2 (6 bases). V lost 3 bases and J lost 9, with 18 bases in between. Germline V gene data show CDR1 as KGHSH and CDR2 as LQKENI. The CDR3 sequence is 15 residues long. The CDR3 nucleotides read TGTGCCAGCTCACCTACGACCGGGGGTAAACGTGAGCAGTTCTTC. The encoded protein is CASSPTTGGKREQFF.

The genes are TRBV18 and TRBJ2-5; possibly TRBD2 for D (6 bases). Trimming removed 4 bases from V and 1 base from J, with 7 bases in between. This CDR3 spans 13 amino acids. Germline-derived CDR1 and CDR2 are KGHSH and LQKENI. Here the CDR3 reads CASSLAVQETQYF. DNA of the CDR3: TGTGCCAGCTCACTAGCGGTCCAAGAGACCCAGTACTTC.

The table lists this clone with a few counts. The rearrangement joins TRBV7-8 to TRBJ1-2; D not resolved. Trimming removed 5 bases at V and 7 bases at J, with 11 bases between. In germline, CDR1 is SGHVS, CDR2 FQNEAQ. CDR3 length: 12 residues. The chain's CDR3 is CASSPPRPGYTF. The CDR3 DNA follows: TGTGCCAGCAGCCCCCCCCGTCCTGGCTACACCTTC.